This T cell receptor beta chain emerged from a study of blood T cell repertoires in COVID-19. Trimming shortened V by 5 bases and J by 1 base, and 12 bases separated the two germline ends. CDR1 MNHEY and CDR2 SMNVEV come from the germline V gene (reference sequence). The CDR3 consists of 15 residues. The protocol was immunoSEQ multiplex PCR, while the TCRdb copy is restricted to in-frame clones and leaves out a portion. The table includes 400,000 to 450,000 clones, around 86% detected once. Sample: peripheral blood. The TCR was taken from a woman aged 30 to 39 with active or convalescent COVID-19. The J gene is TRBJ2-1, the V gene TRBV27; D not resolved. The CDR3 is CASSDRSVSYNEQFF. The CDR3 DNA is TGTGCCAGCAGTGATAGGAGCGTATCCTACAATGAGCAGTTCTTC.